These 19 T cell receptor beta chains share one sample of origin, sequenced in a study of identical twins. TCRdb passed the 5' RACE reads through MiXCR, listing each CDR3 protein once. This table has some 240,000 distinct CDR3 sequences, 10% to 13% appearing once. Sequenced input: memory T cells sorted from blood. These receptors came from a man aged 45-60 years in good health.

This clonotype was seen repeatedly, ten times or more. The chain combines TRBV28 with TRBJ2-6; a possible D gene is TRBD2 (5 bases). The ends were cut back, 4 bases at V and 0 bases at J, with 10 bases in the middle. This CDR3 is 16 amino acids long. Germline V CDR1 and CDR2: MDHEN, SYDVKM. CDR3 in amino acids: CASSSGGISGANVLTF. As DNA, the CDR3 is TGTGCCAGCAGTTCCGGAGGAATCTCTGGGGCCAACGTCCTGACTTTC. Drawing the rest from reference TRBV28 and TRBJ2-6, the complete variable domain is DVKVTQSSRYLVKRTGEKVFLECVQDMDHENMFWYRQDPGLGLRLIYFSYDVKMKEKGDIPEGYSVSREKKERFSLILESASTNQTSMYLCASSSGGISGANVLTFGAGSRLTVL.

J is TRBJ2-7 and V is TRBV20-1, with D perhaps matching TRBD2 (5 bases). The CDR3 is 12 amino acids. From germline, CDR1 is DFQATT and CDR2 SNEGSKA (reference sequence). DNA for the CDR3: TGCAGCCACGGGAAAGGGACCTACGAGCAGTACTTC. Translating gives CSHGKGTYEQYF.

This clonotype has a count of ten or more. The rearrangement uses TRBV12-5 and TRBJ2-2; D is unresolved. Deletions cut 4 bases from V and 3 bases from J, with 15 bases between. The CDR3 is 16 residues long. Germline assignment: CDR1 LGHNT and CDR2 FRNRAP. CDR3 DNA: TGTGCTAGTGGTTCCACGGGCCGCGGTTACACCGGGGAGCTGTTTTTT. This gives the protein CASGSTGRGYTGELFF.

This clonotype was detected many times. The gene calls are TRBV11-2 and TRBJ2-1; D might be TRBD2 (6 bases). The CDR3 loop spans 14 amino acids. Germline V gene sequence: CDR1 SGHAT, CDR2 FQNNGV. The V end was cut by 8 bases, the J end by 5 bases, with 16 bases between. The CDR3 spells CASGLGGADNEQFF. As DNA, the CDR3 is TGTGCCAGCGGGCTGGGAGGAGCGGACAATGAGCAGTTCTTC.

This clonotype came up many times. The chain is built from TRBV20-1 and TRBJ1-1; D is ambiguous. This CDR3 comprises 12 residues. Between the trimmed V and J ends, which lost 0 bases and 7 bases, there was a span of 9 bases. From germline, CDR1 is DFQATT and CDR2 SNEGSKA (reference sequence). The CDR3 protein is CSARDLPGEAFF. The CDR3 nucleotides read TGCAGTGCTAGAGATCTCCCGGGTGAAGCTTTCTTT.

This clonotype was seen a few times. The chain is built from TRBV12-3 or TRBV12-4 and TRBJ1-2, with D perhaps TRBD1 (5 bases). The length of the CDR3 is 13 residues. Trimming removed 1 base from V and 5 bases from J, with 8 bases in between. CDR3 in DNA: TGTGCCAGCAGTTTAGGGACACCGTATGGCTACACCTTC. This sequence encodes CASSLGTPYGYTF.

This clonotype showed up many times. The chain uses TRBV7-8 and TRBJ2-5, with D perhaps matching TRBD1 or TRBD2 (6 bases each). The CDR3 length is 15 residues. Trimming stripped 3 bases from V and 1 base from J, with 12 bases between. From germline, CDR1 is SGHVS and CDR2 FQNEAQ. CDR3 sequence: CASSFPGGGQETQYF. In DNA, the CDR3 is TGTGCCAGCAGCTTTCCCGGGGGCGGCCAAGAGACCCAGTACTTC.

This clonotype was counted ten times or more. The J gene is TRBJ2-1, the V gene TRBV4-3, with TRBD2 matching over 13 bases. The ends lost 0 bases at V and 4 bases at J; junction bases unmatched: 3. CDR3 length: 17 amino acids. CDR1 and CDR2 from the germline V gene are LGHNA and YSLEER. In DNA form, the CDR3 reads TGCGCCAGCAGCCAAGACCGGACTAGCGGGAGTTACAATGAGCAGTTCTTC. Protein: CASSQDRTSGSYNEQFF.

The chain links TRBV5-1 to TRBJ2-1; 8 nucleotides match TRBD1. Germline V gives CDR1 SGHRS, CDR2 YFSETQ. CDR3 size: 14 residues. V shed 4 bases, J shed 5 bases, and the junction held 5 bases outside the gene matches. As DNA, the CDR3 is TGCGCCAGCAGCCCCGGACAGGGTCACAATGAGCAGTTCTTC. Its translation is CASSPGQGHNEQFF.

This sequence joins TRBV6-7 and TRBJ2-7; 10 bases map to TRBD1. TRBV6-7 belongs to the ORF category, with a function that is uncertain. Germline trimming cut 6 bases from V and 4 bases from J; bases unmatched to any gene: 12. The CDR3 has 16 amino acids. Here the CDR3 reads CASRRCGQGEKYEQYF. In DNA form, the CDR3 reads TGTGCCAGCAGACGATGCGGACAGGGGGAGAAGTACGAGCAGTACTTC.

This chain uses TRBV11-2 with TRBJ2-2; 11 bases match TRBD1. The V gene end was trimmed by 5 bases and the J gene end by 6 bases; junction bases not matched to a gene: 14. The CDR3 is 18 amino acids. CDR1 and CDR2 from the germline V gene are SGHAT and FQNNGV. The CDR3 here is CASSQDRGTGGRAGELFF. Written as DNA, the CDR3 is TGTGCCAGCAGCCAAGACCGCGGGACAGGGGGACGGGCCGGGGAGCTGTTTTTT.

The chain has TRBV20-1 and TRBJ2-5; 7 positions match TRBD2. The junction had 5 bases not matched to a gene; V was cut back by 3 bases and J by 1 base. Germline V gene sequence: CDR1 DFQATT, CDR2 SNEGSKA (reference sequence). This CDR3 is 14 amino acids long. The CDR3 region is CSARPLAVQETQYF. Written as DNA, the CDR3 is TGCAGTGCTAGGCCCCTAGCGGTCCAAGAGACCCAGTACTTC.

This clonotype was counted only a few times. The gene calls are TRBV7-2 and TRBJ2-7, with D unresolved. Germline lookup yields CDR1 SGHTA and CDR2 FQGNSA. The CDR3 extends over 15 amino acids. V was cut by 1 base and J by 2 bases, with 12 bases left in between. CDR3 sequence reads: CASSLEAGPTYEQYF. CDR3 in DNA: TGTGCCAGCAGCTTAGAGGCAGGACCAACCTACGAGCAGTACTTC.

In its sample, this clonotype was seen many times. The genes are TRBV29-1 and TRBJ1-6, with unresolved D. This CDR3 comprises 12 residues. Trimming pared 6 bases from V and 14 bases from J, leaving 17 bases between. CDR1 SQVTM and CDR2 ANQGSEA come from the germline V gene. DNA for the CDR3: TGCAGCGTCAAGGACCGGGTTCAAACCCTCCACTTT. Translation: CSVKDRVQTLHF.

The chain links TRBV2 to TRBJ2-5; TRBD2 matches 10 bases. CDR3 length: 16 residues. Losses at the gene ends were 6 bases for V and 1 base for J; bases not matched to a gene: 8. The germline V gene encodes CDR1 SNHLY and CDR2 FYNNEI. The DNA for the CDR3 is TGTGCCAGCAGGATTTTAGCGGGGGGTCCCCAAGAGACCCAGTACTTC. Translated, it gives CASRILAGGPQETQYF.

The table lists this clonotype with many counts. The V gene is TRBV28, the J gene TRBJ2-1; tentative D call: TRBD1 (5 bases). There are 14 residues in the CDR3. Germline V gene data show CDR1 as MDHEN and CDR2 as SYDVKM. V was pared by 5 bases and J by 2 bases, with 10 bases between. CDR3: CASSEQGTYNEQFF. In nucleotides, the CDR3 is TGTGCCAGCAGTGAGCAGGGCACCTACAATGAGCAGTTCTTC.

The genes are TRBV4-3 and TRBJ1-2; TRBD1 is a possible D gene (5 bases). The CDR3 spans 13 residues. Trimming removed 5 bases at V and 4 bases at J, with 11 bases between. Germline lookup yields CDR1 LGHNA and CDR2 YSLEER. The CDR3 region is CASSGGRAYGYTF. The CDR3, as DNA: TGCGCCAGCAGCGGAGGCAGGGCCTATGGCTACACCTTC.

This rearrangement joins TRBV7-2 to TRBJ2-5, with TRBD2 as a possible D gene (5 bases). From germline, CDR1 is SGHTA and CDR2 FQGNSA. This CDR3 comprises 15 residues. Trimming shortened V by 5 bases and J by 5 bases, and 18 bases separated the two germline ends. CDR3 DNA sequence: TGTGCCAGCAGCGGAGCGGTCACGTGGGTGGAGACCCAGTACTTC. It specifies CASSGAVTWVETQYF.

V is TRBV4-1 and J is TRBJ2-2; 9 bases agree with TRBD2. V shed 0 bases, J shed 4 bases, and the junction held 6 bases outside the gene matches. Per the germline V gene, CDR1 is MGHRA and CDR2 is YSYEKL. This CDR3 is 17 amino acids long. CDR3 sequence reads: CASSQDPGLAITGELFF. As DNA, the CDR3 is TGCGCCAGCAGCCAAGACCCGGGACTAGCAATCACCGGGGAGCTGTTTTTT.